This T cell receptor beta chain was profiled in a study of CD8 T cells in Susac syndrome (dated by TCRdb to the late 2010s). For context, the study as a whole: Among the Susac syndrome patients who were sequenced, clinically active disease was present in six and clinical remission was observed in fewer than 10. At the time of blood withdrawal, Susac syndrome patients were either therapy-naive, taking corticosteroids (with some also receiving IVIg), or on IVIg alone. Whether CD8+ T cell activation and differentiation in Susac syndrome was antigen driven was tested using repertoire sequencing. The clonality of the CD8+ T cell repertoire was compared across over 10 healthy donors, around 14 Susac syndrome patients and under 19 multiple sclerosis patients.

The germline V gene specifies SGHAT as CDR1 and FQNNGV as CDR2. The CDR3, cysteine through phenylalanine, is 15 amino acids long. Of all the DNA, just the CDR3 is kept, 45 bases in frame from base 1. V trim: 5 bases; J trim: 10 bases; unmatched bases: 13. A remark on this clonotype: Its antigen is still unknown. No base qualities exist here, and no much larger clone lies one base off it.

The research as a whole found: Under 20 and five Susac-specific public clones were found in the total CD8+ and CD8+ TEMRA repertoires, respectively. Clonal expansion was observed in Susac syndrome CD8+ repertoires, with the highest expansion in CD8+ TEMRA cells and greater expansion in clinically active than in remitting patients. The study acknowledged that relatively few individuals were included in the TCR sequencing and HLA analysis.

Peripheral blood CD8+ and CD4+ T cells from healthy donors, Susac syndrome patients and multiple sclerosis patients were profiled by high-throughput TCR beta sequencing. Recently defined diagnostic criteria for definite or probable disease were met by the Susac syndrome patients. Bulk CD8+ and CD4+ T cells were purified by magnetic negative isolation, whereas CD8+ TEMRA cells were enriched by FACS. Blood was collected in EDTA tubes and processed within 24 hours, with PBMCs isolated through density gradient centrifugation. PBMCs destined for TCR sequencing were cryopreserved in liquid nitrogen and later thawed in a 37 °C water bath. Purity of sorted or isolated CD4+, CD8+ and CD8+ TEMRA cells was at least 90%. RNA was extracted with the RNeasy kit and about 0.5 to 1 ug was reverse transcribed using random hexamers. The immunoSEQ multiplex PCR assay, which covers 54 Vbeta and 13 Jbeta segments, was used to amplify TCR beta CDR3 regions. PCR amplification bias was corrected using a synthetic template baseline for primer optimization and computational correction. In the source study's methods: Reads were annotated to V, D and J genes per IMGT and analyzed with immunoSEQ Analyzer, keeping only productive sequences. To calculate clonality, Shannon entropy was normalized by log2 of the number of productive unique sequences and then subtracted from one. For each patient and control, public and private clones were evaluated among the 100 most prevalent clones. Clones were defined as Susac-specific when absent from the healthy and MS cohorts, from approximately 970 published viral clones and from other ImmuneACCESS disease sequences. TCRdb reworked the public reads: Q25 trimming with fastp, MiXCR clone assembly, productive beta chains retained. For every CDR3 protein sequence, its rows merge into one entry that carries the most common genes and DNA. Clone size and V and J calls follow TCRdb, not the original study. The sample has about 130,000 distinct CDR3 sequences on record, around 94% of them singletons. 0.21% of the sample rests with the top ten.

This TCR was recovered from a human donor with Susac syndrome. Sequenced material: CD8+ T cells from PBMCs. The rearranged segments are TRBV11-2 and TRBJ2-5; 10 middle bases align to TRBD1. For the CDR3, the sequence is CASSPRDRGRRDQYF. The nucleotide sequence is given as TGTGCCAGCAGCCCCCGGGACAGGGGCCGTAGGGACCAGTACTTC.